The 10 T cell receptor beta chains listed next were all sequenced from one sample in a study of T cell changes during pregnancy in multiple sclerosis. Some clones are missing from TCRdb's copy, which holds only in-frame ones; the method was immunoSEQ multiplex PCR. The top ten hold around 4.8% of the sample, which has about 28,000 clones, just over 90% seen once. The sequences come from peripheral blood, collected in the first trimester of pregnancy. The receptors come from a female donor in good health, enrolled as a control in a pregnancy study.

The J gene is TRBJ2-3, the V gene TRBV5-4, with 8 nucleotides matching TRBD1. Trimming cost V 2 bases and J 2 bases; bases outside gene matches: 1. CDR1 and CDR2 from the germline V gene are SGHNT and YYREEE (reference sequence). The CDR3 sequence is 14 residues long. CDR3 sequence reads: CASSLQGDTDTQYF. The CDR3 region has the DNA TGTGCCAGCAGCTTACAGGGGGACACAGATACGCAGTATTTT.

The V gene is TRBV6-6, the J gene TRBJ2-7, with 8 bases aligning to TRBD2. After removal of 0 bases from V and 3 bases from J, the junction contained 1 base not matched to a gene. This CDR3 is 14 amino acids long. CDR1 and CDR2 (germline): MNHNY, SVGAGI (reference sequence). DNA for the CDR3: TGTGCCAGCAGTTACTCCGGGGGGGGCTACGAGCAGTACTTC. Protein: CASSYSGGGYEQYF.

This chain links TRBV10-3 with TRBJ2-1; TRBD2 aligns across 8 bases. Germline CDR1 is ENHRY and CDR2 is SYGVKD. The CDR3 runs 15 residues. Trimming cost V 6 bases and J 0 bases; bases outside gene matches: 4. The CDR3 loop reads CAIRELAASYNEQFF. For the CDR3, the DNA is TGTGCCATCAGAGAACTAGCGGCCTCCTACAATGAGCAGTTCTTC.

This clone has just one count. V and J are TRBV29-1 and TRBJ1-1; maybe TRBD1 (5 bases). In germline, CDR1 is SQVTM, CDR2 ANQGSEA. V shed 7 bases and J shed 4 bases, with 16 bases lying between them. This CDR3 has 13 amino acids. CDR3: CSARPDTGTEAFF. The CDR3 nucleotides read TGCAGCGCCCGTCCGGACACAGGCACTGAAGCTTTCTTT.

The chain recombines TRBV11-2 with TRBJ1-4; tentative D call: TRBD1 (6 bases). Trimming cost V 5 bases and J 8 bases, with 15 bases left between them. Germline CDR1 reads SGHAT; CDR2 reads FQNNGV. The CDR3 is 14 residues long. The CDR3 region is CASSPRGAGEKLFF. DNA for the CDR3: TGTGCCAGCAGCCCCCGGGGGGCGGGGGAAAAACTGTTTTTT.

The rearrangement links TRBV7-2 to TRBJ2-2, with D hard to call. With 0 bases removed from V and 5 bases from J, the gap between germline ends came to 4 bases. CDR1 is SGHTA and CDR2 is FQGNSA in the germline V gene. CDR3 length: 13 amino acids. The CDR3 nucleotides are TGTGCCAGCAGCTTAGCGGAGACCGGGGAGCTGTTTTTT. Its translation: CASSLAETGELFF. The variable domain in full, completed from reference TRBV7-2 and TRBJ2-2, reads GAGVSQSPSNKVTEKGKDVELRCDPISGHTALYWYRQSLGQGLEFLIYFQGNSAPDKSGLPSDRFSAERTGGSVSTLTIQRTQQEDSAVYLCASSLAETGELFFGEGSRLTVL.

This clone was counted a single time. This chain connects TRBV5-1 to TRBJ2-7; the D is unclear. Trimming took off 0 bases at V and 5 bases at J, with 12 bases between the two ends. The length of the CDR3 is 14 residues. CDR1 is SGHRS and CDR2 is YFSETQ in the germline V gene. The CDR3 DNA follows: TGCGCCAGCAGCTTGGCCGTGGGCGTCAACGAGCAGTACTTC. Translating it yields CASSLAVGVNEQYF.

This clone was found a few times. The J gene is TRBJ2-7, the V gene TRBV5-1; D may be TRBD2 (5 bases). Trimming took 7 bases from V and 6 from J, leaving 14 bases between them. The CDR3 is made up of 12 amino acids. The germline V gene has CDR1 SGHRS and CDR2 YFSETQ. The CDR3 DNA reads TGCGCCAGCCAACCCCAAGGAGGCGAGCAGTACTTC. It yields the protein CASQPQGGEQYF.

V usage is TRBV29-1 and J usage is TRBJ2-2, with D possibly matching TRBD1 (5 bases). The CDR3 covers 14 residues. The ends were cut back, 1 base at V and 2 bases at J, with 8 bases in the middle. Germline CDR1 reads SQVTM; CDR2 reads ANQGSEA. The CDR3 is CSVEGTRNTGELFF. The CDR3 DNA reads TGCAGCGTTGAAGGGACAAGAAACACCGGGGAGCTGTTTTTT.

This chain joins TRBV10-3 and TRBJ1-2, with TRBD1 matching over 9 bases. The J segment lost 5 bases and the V segment lost 0 bases, leaving 13 bases of the junction unmatched. CDR3 size: 18 residues. CDR1 is ENHRY and CDR2 is SYGVKD in the germline V gene. CDR3 coding DNA: TGTGCCATCAGTGAGTCGAAACAGGGGGCTTTGCGGAGATATGGCTACACCTTC. Translated: CAISESKQGALRRYGYTF.